This T cell receptor beta chain was sequenced for a study of blood T cells in healthy people across ages. Study results and caveats: In older individuals, TCR beta diversity per million T cells was lower, falling roughly linearly with age. Comparison with aged donors showed that long-lived donors had more naive CD4+ cells and higher diversity.

V was trimmed by 5 bases and J by 2 bases, leaving 7 bases between them. Germline V CDR1 and CDR2: SEHNR, FQNEAQ (reference sequence). The CDR3 has 12 amino acids. As regards this clonotype: Its target is unknown.

Each sample provided at least 5.5 micrograms of extracted total RNA. The use of a sample-barcoded 5' primer and a J-beta primer mix characterized a second PCR of 7 to 11 cycles. TCRdb independently ran MiXCR on the 5' RACE reads; one entry per CDR3 protein. Of 850,000 to 1,300,000 distinct CDR3 sequences listed, 45% are singletons. The V and J genes are TRBV7-9 and TRBJ2-7; D call uncertain. The origin of this receptor is an older woman in good health. The material sequenced was blood. CDR3 sequence reads: CASSVSPYEQYF. DNA of the CDR3: TGTGCCAGCAGCGTTTCCCCCTACGAGCAGTACTTC.